This T cell receptor (beta chain) originates from a study of OX40 agonist ivuxolimab in advanced cancers. Overall study context: Ivuxolimab, which patients received intravenously every 2 weeks, was dosed at 0.01 to 10 mg/kg.

Overall study findings and caveats: Dose levels from 0.1 to 3.0 mg/kg saw CD4+ and CD8+ blood T cells expand clonally by week 6.

As to this clone: Its matching antigen is unknown.

The data were produced by immunoSEQ multiplex PCR, yet TCRdb's version contains in-frame clones alone and is incomplete. The sample holds approximately 82,000 clones, over 65% seen once. This CDR3 is 17 amino acids long. From germline, CDR1 is SEHNR and CDR2 FQNEAQ (reference sequence). Trimming removed 0 bases at V and 8 bases at J, with 20 bases between. The chain combines TRBV7-9 with TRBJ2-1, with D tentatively TRBD1 or TRBD2 (6 bases each). This TCR was recovered from an adult with an advanced solid tumor such as melanoma, head and neck, liver or kidney cancer. The sequences come from CD4+ or CD8+ T cells sorted from blood, collected in a trial of the OX40 agonist ivuxolimab. This CDR3 reads CASSLAFGGLQTHEQFF. CDR3 DNA sequence: TGTGCCAGCAGCTTAGCGTTCGGGGGCCTTCAAACCCATGAGCAGTTCTTC.